This T cell receptor (beta chain) was sequenced for a study of OX40 agonist ivuxolimab in advanced cancers. Study overall: An agonistic human IgG2 monoclonal antibody against OX40 (CD134) was given.

Study-wide findings and caveats: The study observed clonal expansion of CD4+ and CD8+ blood T cells by week 6 at 0.1 to 3.0 mg/kg. On average, a greater number of expanded clones characterised CD8+ T cells relative to CD4+.

The germline gives CDR1 SGHRS, CDR2 YFSETQ. Trimming at V came to 4 bases and at J to 6 bases, leaving 2 bases not matched to a gene. This CDR3 has 13 residues. Sequencing was performed with immunoSEQ multiplex PCR; in TCRdb, only in-frame clones are kept and a portion is missing. Altogether about 55,000 clones are present, approximately 80% being singletons, with the ten largest covering 6.3%. This clone was detected only a few times. Its target is unknown. This specimen consisted of CD4+ or CD8+ T cells sorted from blood, obtained in a trial of the OX40 agonist ivuxolimab. This receptor was identified in an adult with an advanced solid tumor such as melanoma, head and neck, liver or kidney cancer. The rearrangement joins TRBV5-1 to TRBJ1-2; 11 bases match TRBD1. The CDR3 is CASSQGQGDGYTF. As DNA, the CDR3 is TGCGCCAGCAGCCAGGGACAGGGGGATGGCTACACCTTC.